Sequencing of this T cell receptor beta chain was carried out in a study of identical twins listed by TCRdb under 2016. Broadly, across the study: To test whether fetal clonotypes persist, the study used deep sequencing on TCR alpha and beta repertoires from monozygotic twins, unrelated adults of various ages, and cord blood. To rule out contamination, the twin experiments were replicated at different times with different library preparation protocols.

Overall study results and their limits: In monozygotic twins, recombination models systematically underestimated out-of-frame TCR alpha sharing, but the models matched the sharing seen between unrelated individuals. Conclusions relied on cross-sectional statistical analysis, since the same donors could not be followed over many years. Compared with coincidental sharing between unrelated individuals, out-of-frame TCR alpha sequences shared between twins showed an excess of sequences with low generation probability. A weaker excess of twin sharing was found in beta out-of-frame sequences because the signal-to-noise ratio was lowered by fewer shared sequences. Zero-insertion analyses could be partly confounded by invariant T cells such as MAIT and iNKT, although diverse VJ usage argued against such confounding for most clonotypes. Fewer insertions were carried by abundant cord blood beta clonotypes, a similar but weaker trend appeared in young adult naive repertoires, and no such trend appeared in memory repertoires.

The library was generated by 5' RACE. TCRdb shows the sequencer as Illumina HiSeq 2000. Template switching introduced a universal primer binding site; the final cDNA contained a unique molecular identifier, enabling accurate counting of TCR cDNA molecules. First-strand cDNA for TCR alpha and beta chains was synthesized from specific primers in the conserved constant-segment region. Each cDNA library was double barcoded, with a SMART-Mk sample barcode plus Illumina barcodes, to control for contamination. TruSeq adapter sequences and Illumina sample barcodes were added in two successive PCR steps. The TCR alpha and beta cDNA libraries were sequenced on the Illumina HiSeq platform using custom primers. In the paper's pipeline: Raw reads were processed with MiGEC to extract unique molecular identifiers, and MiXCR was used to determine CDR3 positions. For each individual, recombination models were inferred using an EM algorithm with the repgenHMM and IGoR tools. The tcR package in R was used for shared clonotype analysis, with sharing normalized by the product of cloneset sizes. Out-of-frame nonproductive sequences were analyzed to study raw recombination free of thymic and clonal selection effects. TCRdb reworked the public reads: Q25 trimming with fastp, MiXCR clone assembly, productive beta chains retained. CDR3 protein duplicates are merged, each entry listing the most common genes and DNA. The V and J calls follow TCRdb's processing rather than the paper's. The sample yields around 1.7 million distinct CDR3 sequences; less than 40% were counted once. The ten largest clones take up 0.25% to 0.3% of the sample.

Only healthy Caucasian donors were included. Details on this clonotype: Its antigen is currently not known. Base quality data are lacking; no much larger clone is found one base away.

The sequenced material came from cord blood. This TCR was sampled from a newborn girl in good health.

CDR3 sequence: CASSRGLAGGLPNIQYF. The sequenced DNA is TGTGCCAGCAGCAGGGGACTAGCGGGGGGGTTACCAAACATTCAGTACTTC. This chain joins TRBV7-6 to TRBJ2-4, and TRBD2 matches 16 of the central bases. Reading the germline V gene gives CDR1 SGHVS and CDR2 FNYEAQ. Including cysteine and phenylalanine, the CDR3 has 17 amino acids. Only the CDR3 region is kept as DNA, spanning 51 bases read in frame from base 1. Unmatched junction bases come to 7, with V trimmed by 5 bases and J by 6 bases.